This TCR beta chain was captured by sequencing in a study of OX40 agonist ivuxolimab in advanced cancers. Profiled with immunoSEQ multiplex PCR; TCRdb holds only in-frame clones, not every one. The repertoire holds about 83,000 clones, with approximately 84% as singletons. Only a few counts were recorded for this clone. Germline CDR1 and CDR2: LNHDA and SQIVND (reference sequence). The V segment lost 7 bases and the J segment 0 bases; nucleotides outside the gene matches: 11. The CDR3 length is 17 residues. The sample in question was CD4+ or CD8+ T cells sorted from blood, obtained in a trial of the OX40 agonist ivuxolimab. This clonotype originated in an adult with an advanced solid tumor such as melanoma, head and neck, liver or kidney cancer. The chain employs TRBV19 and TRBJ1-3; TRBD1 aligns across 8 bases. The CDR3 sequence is CASIPRDRFHSGNTIYF. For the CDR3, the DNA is TGTGCCAGTATCCCGAGGGACAGGTTCCACTCTGGAAACACCATATATTTT.